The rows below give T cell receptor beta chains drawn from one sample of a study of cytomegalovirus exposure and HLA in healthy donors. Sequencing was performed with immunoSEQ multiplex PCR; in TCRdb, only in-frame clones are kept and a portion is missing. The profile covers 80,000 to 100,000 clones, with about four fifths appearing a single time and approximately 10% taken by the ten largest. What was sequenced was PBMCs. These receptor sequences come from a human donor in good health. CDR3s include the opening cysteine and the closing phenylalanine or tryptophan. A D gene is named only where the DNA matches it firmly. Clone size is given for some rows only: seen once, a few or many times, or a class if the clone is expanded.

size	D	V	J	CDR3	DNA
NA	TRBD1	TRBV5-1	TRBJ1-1	CASNQGGNTEAFF	TGCGCCAGCAACCAGGGGGGGAACACTGAAGCTTTCTTT
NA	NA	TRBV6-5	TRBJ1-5	CASRVSGKNQPQHF	TGTGCCAGCAGGGTATCAGGGAAGAATCAGCCCCAGCATTTT
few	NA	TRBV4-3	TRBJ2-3	CASSQTLGASAVDTQYF	TGCGCCAGCAGCCAAACCCTGGGGGCATCGGCGGTAGATACGCAGTATTTT
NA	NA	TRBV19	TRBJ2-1	CASSAQGLYNEQFF	TGTGCCAGTAGTGCCCAAGGACTGTACAATGAGCAGTTCTTC
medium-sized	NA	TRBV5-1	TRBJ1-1	CASSLGDGGEAFF	TGCGCCAGCAGCTTGGGAGATGGTGGTGAAGCTTTCTTT
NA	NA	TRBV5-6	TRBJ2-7	CASRGLSYEQYF	TGTGCCAGCAGGGGCCTCTCCTACGAGCAGTACTTC
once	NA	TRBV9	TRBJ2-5	CASSPGQLETQYF	TGTGCCAGCAGCCCAGGCCAGTTGGAGACCCAGTACTTC
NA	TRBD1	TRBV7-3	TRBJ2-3	CASSWGQVVGTDTQYF	TGTGCCAGCAGCTGGGGACAGGTAGTCGGCACAGATACGCAGTATTTT
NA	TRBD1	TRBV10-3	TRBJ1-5	CAISDRDRSNQPQHF	TGTGCCATCAGTGATCGGGACAGGAGCAATCAGCCCCAGCATTTT
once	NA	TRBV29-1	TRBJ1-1	CSVVTGDTEAFF	TGCAGCGTCGTCACAGGAGACACTGAAGCTTTCTTT
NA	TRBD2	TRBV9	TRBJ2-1	CASSVAASGNEQFF	TGTGCCAGCAGCGTAGCGGCTAGCGGGAATGAGCAGTTCTTC
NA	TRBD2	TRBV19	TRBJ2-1	CASSGTSGSYNEQFF	TGTGCCAGTAGTGGGACTAGCGGCTCCTACAATGAGCAGTTCTTC
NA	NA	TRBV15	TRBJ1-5	CATSSTGRHNQPQHF	TGTGCCACCAGCAGCACAGGGCGTCACAATCAGCCCCAGCATTTT
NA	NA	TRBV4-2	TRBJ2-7	CASSQEEGTSIGSYEQYF	TGTGCCAGCAGCCAAGAAGAGGGGACTTCGATAGGCTCCTACGAGCAGTACTTC
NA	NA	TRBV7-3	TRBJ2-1	CASSPAGSSYNEQFF	TGTGCCAGCAGCCCCGCGGGGAGCTCCTACAATGAGCAGTTCTTC
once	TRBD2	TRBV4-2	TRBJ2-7	CASSQSAGGLDEQYF	TGTGCCAGCAGCCAATCTGCGGGGGGGCTTGACGAGCAGTACTTC
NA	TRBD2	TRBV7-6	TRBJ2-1	CASSTTSGGYNEQFF	TGTGCCAGCAGCACGACTAGCGGGGGCTACAATGAGCAGTTCTTC
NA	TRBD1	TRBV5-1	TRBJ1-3	CASSLMGQVAGNTIYF	TGCGCCAGCAGCTTGATGGGACAGGTGGCTGGAAACACCATATATTTT
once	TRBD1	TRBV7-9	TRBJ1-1	CATSFGTGHTEAFF	TGTGCCACCTCCTTCGGGACAGGGCACACTGAAGCTTTCTTT
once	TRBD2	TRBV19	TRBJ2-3	CASSIIAGGSTDTQYF	TGTGCCAGTAGTATCATAGCGGGGGGGAGCACAGATACGCAGTATTTT
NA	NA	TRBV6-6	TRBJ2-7	CASSAQGREQYF	TGTGCCAGCAGTGCCCAGGGAAGGGAGCAGTACTTC
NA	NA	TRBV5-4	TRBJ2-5	CASSLVAEETQYF	TGTGCCAGCAGCTTGGTAGCCGAAGAGACCCAGTACTTC
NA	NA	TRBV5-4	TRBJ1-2	CASSLRGGLAYTF	TGTGCCAGCAGCTTGAGGGGGGGACTCGCCTACACCTTC
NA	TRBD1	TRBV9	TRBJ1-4	CASSVGEGTGNEKLFF	TGTGCCAGCAGCGTAGGCGAAGGGACAGGGAATGAAAAACTGTTTTTT
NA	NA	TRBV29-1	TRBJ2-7	CSVEQSYEQYF	TGCAGCGTTGAACAGTCCTACGAGCAGTACTTC
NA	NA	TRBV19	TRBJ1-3	CASNIGAWAGSSGNTIYF	TGTGCCAGTAACATCGGAGCGTGGGCTGGGAGCTCTGGAAACACCATATATTTT
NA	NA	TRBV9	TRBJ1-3	CASTARDSGNTIYF	TGTGCCAGCACAGCTAGAGACTCTGGAAACACCATATATTTT
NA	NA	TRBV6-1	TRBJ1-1	CASSEPPGAFF	TGTGCCAGCAGTGAACCCCCAGGGGCTTTCTTT
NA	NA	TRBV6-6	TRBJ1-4	CASSYSRRTTNEKLFF	TGTGCCAGCAGTTACTCGCGTAGAACAACTAATGAAAAACTGTTTTTT
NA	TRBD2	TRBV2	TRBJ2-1	CASSEISGRGNEQFF	TGTGCCAGCAGTGAGATTAGCGGGAGGGGCAATGAGCAGTTCTTC
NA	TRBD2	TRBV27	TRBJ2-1	CASSLRGTSGSRWDNEQFF	TGTGCCAGCAGTTTAAGAGGGACTAGCGGGAGTAGGTGGGACAATGAGCAGTTCTTC
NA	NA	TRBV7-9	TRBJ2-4	CATTGAKNIQYF	TGTGCCACCACGGGAGCCAAAAACATTCAGTACTTC
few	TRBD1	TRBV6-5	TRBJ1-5	CASRGTGDQPQHF	TGTGCCAGCAGAGGGACAGGGGATCAGCCCCAGCATTTT
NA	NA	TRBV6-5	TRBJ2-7	CASSPHRAEQYF	TGTGCCAGCAGTCCCCACAGGGCCGAGCAGTACTTC
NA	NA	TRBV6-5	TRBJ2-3	CASRKGREGRDTQYF	TGTGCCAGCAGAAAGGGTCGTGAGGGGAGGGATACGCAGTATTTT
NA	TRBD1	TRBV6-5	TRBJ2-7	CASSYETGEQYF	TGTGCCAGCAGTTACGAGACAGGGGAGCAGTACTTC
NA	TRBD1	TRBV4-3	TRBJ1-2	CASSQGLGDRVSGYTF	TGCGCCAGCAGCCAAGGGTTAGGGGACAGGGTTAGTGGCTACACCTTC
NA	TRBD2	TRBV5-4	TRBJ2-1	CASSLNSGSRWEQFF	TGTGCCAGCAGCTTGAACAGCGGGAGTCGCTGGGAGCAGTTCTTC
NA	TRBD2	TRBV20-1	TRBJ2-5	CSALSGVTQYF	TGCAGTGCTCTTAGCGGGGTTACCCAGTACTTC
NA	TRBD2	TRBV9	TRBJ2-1	CASSVASGGYNEQFF	TGTGCCAGCAGCGTAGCTAGCGGGGGGTACAATGAGCAGTTCTTC
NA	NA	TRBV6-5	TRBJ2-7	CASSYFAGSYEQYF	TGTGCCAGCAGTTACTTTGCCGGCTCCTACGAGCAGTACTTC
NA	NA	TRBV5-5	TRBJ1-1	CASSLGVGTLNTEAFF	TGTGCCAGCAGCTTGGGAGTTGGGACTTTGAACACTGAAGCTTTCTTT
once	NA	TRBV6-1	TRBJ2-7	CASSVEQGTYEQYF	TGTGCCAGCAGTGTAGAACAGGGAACCTACGAGCAGTACTTC
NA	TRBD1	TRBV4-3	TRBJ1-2	CASSQDRGSYGYTF	TGCGCCAGCAGCCAAGACAGGGGGTCCTATGGCTACACCTTC
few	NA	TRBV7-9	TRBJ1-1	CASSFTGYPEAFF	TGTGCCAGCAGCTTTACGGGGTACCCTGAAGCTTTCTTT
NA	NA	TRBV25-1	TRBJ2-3	CASGLSGSTDTQYF	TGTGCCAGCGGACTAAGCGGGAGCACAGATACGCAGTATTTT
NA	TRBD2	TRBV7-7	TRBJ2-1	CASSLAAGGNNEQFF	TGTGCCAGCAGCTTAGCAGCGGGAGGGAACAATGAGCAGTTCTTC
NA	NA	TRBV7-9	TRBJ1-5	CASSLAGSQPQHF	TGTGCCAGCAGCTTAGCAGGGAGTCAGCCCCAGCATTTT
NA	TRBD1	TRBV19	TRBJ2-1	CASSIDRDRGSYNEQFF	TGTGCCAGTAGTATAGACAGGGACAGGGGTTCCTACAATGAGCAGTTCTTC
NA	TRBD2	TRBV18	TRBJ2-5	CASSPMVAGAQETQYF	TGTGCCAGCTCACCAATGGTAGCGGGAGCCCAAGAGACCCAGTACTTC